The T cell receptor (beta chain) under discussion was sequenced for a study of cytomegalovirus exposure and HLA in healthy donors. Study details: Earlier findings included about 120 million unique TCR beta sequences obtained from about 179 million T cells.

Notes on this clone: The antigen is unknown.

PCR amplification relied on 60 Vbeta primers (plus 13 Jbeta primers). The data were produced by immunoSEQ multiplex PCR, yet TCRdb's version contains in-frame clones alone and is incomplete. Among around 60,000 clones listed, under 85% were seen once. Study results and limitations: Analysis performed later found 16,951 TCR beta sequences associated with HLA alleles at 0.05 false discovery rate. The study designated over 150 TCR beta chains cytomegalovirus-associated. Only CMV serostatus was available as immune exposure information.

There are 13 residues in the CDR3. Germline V lookup: CDR1 SGHTA, CDR2 FQGTGA. V shed 3 bases and J shed 5 bases, with 11 bases lying between them. The chain uses TRBV7-3 and TRBJ2-7; a weak D match, TRBD1 (5 bases). This receptor was identified in a man over 45 in good health and CMV-seropositive. Sequencing was done on a sample of PBMCs. The CDR3 DNA sequence: TGTGCCAGCAGCTTCCAGGGTTCCCACGAGCAGTACTTC. It is translated as CASSFQGSHEQYF.